The rows below give T cell receptor beta chains drawn from one sample of a study of T cells in Graves' hyperthyroidism and ophthalmopathy. One entry per CDR3 protein results from TCRdb running MiXCR on the multiplex PCR reads. In the table there are 550,000 to 700,000 distinct CDR3 sequences, around 45% of which are singletons. The sample was peripheral blood or thyroid tissue (not recorded which). The receptors were gathered from an adult woman with Graves' disease, either hyperthyroidism or ophthalmopathy (not recorded which). Each CDR3 is given with its conserved first and last residue. A D gene is named only where the DNA matches it firmly. Clone size is given for some rows only: seen once, a few or many times, or a class if the clone is expanded.

TRBV4-1,-,TRBJ1-2,many,TGCGCCAGCAGCCGGTCAGGGGTGTCGGTCGGCGGCTACACCTTC,CASSRSGVSVGGYTF
TRBV10-2,TRBD2,TRBJ2-7,-,TGTGCCAGCTCACCGCCGGGACTAGCGGCAGTAGGCGAGCAGTACTTC,CASSPPGLAAVGEQYF
TRBV29-1,-,TRBJ1-5,-,TGCAGCGTTGGGCAGGGAGGACTAGATCAGCCCCAGCATTTT,CSVGQGGLDQPQHF
TRBV20-1,-,TRBJ2-5,-,TGCAGTGCCGGAGAGGGGAGCTATAGCAATCAAGAGACCCAGTACTTC,CSAGEGSYSNQETQYF
TRBV4-2,-,TRBJ1-2,many,TGTGCCAGCAGCCAAGAGGGGAATTCAGGTTATGGCTACACCTTC,CASSQEGNSGYGYTF
TRBV29-1,TRBD1,TRBJ2-7,many,TGCAGCGTTGGGGACAGGGGTTACGAGCAGTACTTC,CSVGDRGYEQYF
TRBV12-3/TRBV12-4,TRBD1,TRBJ1-2,-,TGTGCCAGCAGTTGGCCGGGACAGGGGGCGGGGGATGGCTACACCTTC,CASSWPGQGAGDGYTF
TRBV28,-,TRBJ1-1,few,TGTGCCAGCAGTCGACCCGCTCAACGGGCTGAAGCTTTCTTT,CASSRPAQRAEAFF
TRBV2,-,TRBJ1-5,few,TGTGCCAGCAGTATGGACGGACAGCCCCAGCATTTT,CASSMDGQPQHF
TRBV6-5,-,TRBJ1-1,-,TGTGCCAGCAGTGGAGGTGTGACAGAAGTAGCTTTCTTT,CASSGGVTEVAFF
TRBV10-3,TRBD1,TRBJ1-2,-,TGTGCCATCACCGCCGAAGAGGAACAGGGGGATGACTATGGCTACACCTTC,CAITAEEEQGDDYGYTF
TRBV2,-,TRBJ1-2,-,TGTGCCAGCAGTGATGGGGCGCCTGGCTACACCTTC,CASSDGAPGYTF
TRBV12-3/TRBV12-4,-,TRBJ1-1,many,TGTGCCAGCAGTCAAGACACGGTCGGAGCTTTCTTT,CASSQDTVGAFF
TRBV15,TRBD2,TRBJ2-5,few,TGTGCCACCAGCAGAGATACTAGCGGGGGAGAGACCCAGTACTTC,CATSRDTSGGETQYF
TRBV5-1,-,TRBJ1-2,-,TGCGCCAGCAGCTTGACCTTGGATGGCTACACCTTC,CASSLTLDGYTF
TRBV2,TRBD1,TRBJ2-7,once,TGTGCCAGCAGTCCCCGACAGGGGGGGTCCTACGAGCAGTACTTC,CASSPRQGGSYEQYF
TRBV7-2,-,TRBJ1-1,-,TGTGCCAGCAGCTTACGGACAGCCCTGGGCACTGAAGCTTTCTTT,CASSLRTALGTEAFF
TRBV7-2,-,TRBJ1-6,-,TGTGCCAGCAGCCGAGGACAGTCGCCTTCACCCCTCCACTTT,CASSRGQSPSPLHF
TRBV10-3,TRBD1,TRBJ2-7,-,TGTGCCACTCGGACAGGGGCAGCGTACGAGCAGTACTTC,CATRTGAAYEQYF
TRBV14,-,TRBJ1-3,-,TGTGCCAGCAGCCACTCCGGACCCACACTGGGAAACACCATATATTTT,CASSHSGPTLGNTIYF
TRBV15,-,TRBJ1-2,-,TGTGCCACCAGCACCGAGACAGGCTCTAACTATGGCTACACCTTC,CATSTETGSNYGYTF
TRBV7-8,-,TRBJ1-6,few,TGTGCCAGCAGCTTATCGGGCCGACCCCTCCACTTT,CASSLSGRPLHF
TRBV28,TRBD1,TRBJ1-6,few,TGTGCCAGCAGGCTGCCGGACAGGGTATCTTATAATTCACCCCTCCACTTT,CASRLPDRVSYNSPLHF
TRBV2,TRBD1,TRBJ1-6,-,TGTGCCAGCAGTGAAGTGGGACAGGAAAATTCACCCCTCCACTTT,CASSEVGQENSPLHF
TRBV6-1,-,TRBJ2-6,-,TGTGCCAGCACCCGAGAGACCTCTGGGGCCAACGTCCTGACTTTC,CASTRETSGANVLTF
TRBV28,-,TRBJ1-6,many,TGTGCCAGCATTACAGGTGGAAATTCACCCCTCCACTTT,CASITGGNSPLHF
TRBV2,TRBD2,TRBJ2-5,-,TGTGCTAGCAGTGAGGTAGCGGGAGAGGCTACCCAGTACTTC,CASSEVAGEATQYF
TRBV14,-,TRBJ2-5,-,TGTGCCAGCAGCCGAGAACGTATGGAGACCCAGTACTTC,CASSRERMETQYF
TRBV7-9,TRBD1,TRBJ2-5,-,TGTGCCATCAGTGACGACAGGGAAATAGAGACCCAGTACTTC,CAISDDREIETQYF
TRBV28,-,TRBJ1-4,few,TGTGCCAGCAGTTCGGGGGAATCGGAAAAACTGTTTTTT,CASSSGESEKLFF
TRBV19,-,TRBJ2-7,many,TGTGCCAGTAGTGCCGGGCATTTGGGGTACGAGCAGTACTTC,CASSAGHLGYEQYF
TRBV9,TRBD2,TRBJ2-2,many,TGTGCCAGCGCCCGACTAGCGGGGACCGGGGAGCTGTTTTTT,CASARLAGTGELFF
TRBV12-3/TRBV12-4,-,TRBJ1-1,many,TGTGCCAGCAGTTCGGCTGGGGGGCGGGCCACTGAAGCTTTCTTT,CASSSAGGRATEAFF